What follows are 11 T cell receptor beta chains derived from one specimen sequenced in a study of shared clonotypes between healthy human individuals. Here immunoSEQ multiplex PCR was the method, and the copy in TCRdb shows in-frame clones only, minus some. The table shows about 490,000 clones, with over 75% occurring only once. The sequenced material came from PBMCs. These receptors were taken from a woman aged 40 to 50 in good health. Some clones in this sample may be carry-over from other donors' samples.

The CDR3 coding sequence is TGTGCCAGCTCACCTTCGGGACAGGGGGTTTATGGCTACACCTTC. It encodes CASSPSGQGVYGYTF. The J gene is TRBJ1-2, the V gene TRBV18; 11 nucleotides match TRBD1. The CDR3 extends over 15 amino acids. V lost 3 bases, J lost 5 bases, and 5 bases stayed unmatched. CDR1 is KGHSH and CDR2 is LQKENI in the germline V gene.

A remark on this clone: A read error is likely here: a far larger clone is one base away. This chain joins TRBV15 and TRBJ1-5; no reliable D call. The V end was cut by 5 bases, the J end by 3 bases, with 8 bases between. The germline V gene has CDR1 LNHNV and CDR2 YYDKDF (reference sequence). This CDR3 spans 13 amino acids. The CDR3 coding sequence is TGTGCCACCAGCCCCTGGTACAATCAGCCCCAGCATTTT. Translation gives CATSPWYNQPQHF. The complete variable domain, with remaining parts taken from reference TRBV15 and TRBJ1-5, reads DAMVIQNPRYQVTQFGKPVTLSCSQTLNHNVMYWYQQKSSQAPKLLFHYYDKDFNNEADTPDNFQSRRPNTSFCFLDIRSPGLGDTAMYLCATSPWYNQPQHFGDGTRLSIL.

V usage is TRBV5-6 and J usage is TRBJ1-1; 10 bases match TRBD1. V was pared by 4 bases and J by 6 bases, with 12 bases of the junction left unmatched. Germline assignment: CDR1 SGHDT and CDR2 YYEEEE. This CDR3 contains 16 residues. CDR3 DNA: TGTGCCAGCAGCGCTGACAGGGGGCGAGGGAGCCCTGAAGCTTTCTTT. This sequence encodes CASSADRGRGSPEAFF. Full variable domain (rest looked up from reference TRBV5-6 and TRBJ1-1): DAGVTQSPTHLIKTRGQQVTLRCSPKSGHDTVSWYQQALGQGPQFIFQYYEEEERQRGNFPDRFSGHQFPNYSSELNVNALLLGDSALYLCASSADRGRGSPEAFFGQGTRLTVV.

The chain is built from TRBV5-4 and TRBJ2-2; D perhaps matches TRBD2 (6 bases). This CDR3 has 15 residues. Trimming removed 0 bases at V and 3 bases at J, with 9 bases between. Germline assignment: CDR1 SGHNT and CDR2 YYREEE (reference sequence). The CDR3 here is CASSLAPGDTGELFF. In DNA form, the CDR3 reads TGTGCCAGCAGCTTGGCCCCGGGGGACACCGGGGAGCTGTTTTTT.

The chain recombines TRBV2 with TRBJ1-5, with 7 bases fitting TRBD1. This CDR3 is built from 15 residues. Germline V CDR1 and CDR2: SNHLY, FYNNEI. Losses at the gene ends were 0 bases for V and 3 bases for J; bases not matched to a gene: 2. CDR3 coding DNA: TGTGCCAGCAGTGAAGCGGACAGGTCCAATCAGCCCCAGCATTTT. It encodes CASSEADRSNQPQHF.

This clone was counted between two and nine times. The genes are TRBV29-1 and TRBJ1-1; D call uncertain. The length of the CDR3 is 11 residues. The ends were cut back, 7 bases at V and 0 bases at J, with 6 bases in the middle. Germline values: CDR1 SQVTM, CDR2 ANQGSEA. CDR3 nucleotide sequence: TGCAGCGCCCTCCTGAACACTGAAGCTTTCTTT. It is translated as CSALLNTEAFF.

This clone occurred once. This chain uses TRBV5-1 with TRBJ2-1; D is unresolved. The CDR3 extends over 16 amino acids. CDR1 and CDR2 (germline): SGHRS, YFSETQ. Trimming shortened V by 0 bases and J by 4 bases, and 14 bases separated the two germline ends. CDR3 region: CASSLGVRRSYNEQFF. In DNA form, the CDR3 reads TGCGCCAGCAGCTTGGGAGTGAGGCGGTCTTACAATGAGCAGTTCTTC.

On this clone: One base separates it from a far larger clone, so it is likely a read error. Other DNA sequences in the same sample also yield this CDR3. The chain links TRBV4-1 to TRBJ2-5; D unresolved. TRBJ2-7 matches the DNA end more closely, so the J call is doubtful. This CDR3 spans 15 amino acids. Germline V gene sequence: CDR1 MGHRA, CDR2 YSYEKL. The CDR3 reads CASSQVQLTNYEQYF. CDR3 DNA: TGCGCTAGCAGCCAAGTCCAACTAACCAACTACGAGCAGTACTTC.

About this clone itself: A far larger clone is just one base off, so this is likely a read error. The rearrangement links TRBV28 to TRBJ1-4; 8 positions agree with TRBD1. The ends lost 8 bases at V and 8 bases at J; junction bases unmatched: 16. The germline V gene encodes CDR1 MDHEN and CDR2 SYDVKM. This CDR3 comprises 16 residues. The CDR3 bases are TGTGCCAGCGGTTCGCCCCGCGCCAACAGGGGGGAAAAACTGTTTTTT. Encoded protein: CASGSPRANRGEKLFF.

This chain connects TRBV11-1 to TRBJ1-1; D might be TRBD1 (6 bases). The V end lost 5 bases, the J end lost 1 base, and 11 bases lay between the germline ends. The CDR3 has 14 residues. CDR1 and CDR2 from the germline V gene are SGHAT and FQDESV (reference sequence). CDR3 sequence: CASSPDRTNTEAFF. The CDR3 coding sequence is TGTGCCAGCAGCCCGGACAGAACGAACACTGAAGCTTTCTTT. The complete variable domain, with remaining parts taken from reference TRBV11-1 and TRBJ1-1, reads EAEVAQSPRYKITEKSQAVAFWCDPISGHATLYWYRQILGQGPELLVQFQDESVVDDSQLPKDRFSAERLKGVDSTLKIQPAELGDSAMYLCASSPDRTNTEAFFGQGTRLTVV.

The chain couples TRBV19 to TRBJ1-1, with a tentative D call TRBD1 (6 bases). The CDR3 runs 20 residues. Trimming removed 8 bases from V and 0 bases from J, with 31 bases in between. Germline CDR1 reads LNHDA; CDR2 reads SQIVND (reference sequence). CDR3 bases: TGTGCCAGTGCGGTCCGGACAGCCTCATCCTTCGGCGGCATGAACACTGAAGCTTTCTTT. This codes for CASAVRTASSFGGMNTEAFF.